Listed below are T cell receptor beta chains from one sample, sequenced in a study of a mutant IDH1 vaccine in newly diagnosed glioma. Here immunoSEQ multiplex PCR was the method, and the copy in TCRdb shows in-frame clones only, minus some. The table includes approximately 27,000 clones, roughly 90% detected once. Antigen specificity for these receptors is unknown. The starting material was PBMCs, obtained from a glioma patient whose treatment included an IDH1 peptide vaccine. The source is a young man with glioma. CDR3s include the opening cysteine and the closing phenylalanine or tryptophan. D genes are given only for firm matches. Clone sizes are given selectively: once, few, many, or a class where the clone is expanded.

CDR3 DNA: TGCGCCAGCAGCCAGGACAGGGGGGGGTCCTACGAGCAGTACTTC; CDR3 protein: CASSQDRGGSYEQYF; J gene: TRBJ2-7; D gene: TRBD1; clone size: .; V gene: TRBV4-3; CDR3 length: 15
CDR3 DNA: TGTGCCAGCAGCACGTTAAGGACAGGGTTGGACTATGGCTACACCTTC; CDR3 protein: CASSTLRTGLDYGYTF; J gene: TRBJ1-2; D gene: TRBD1; clone size: .; V gene: TRBV7-9; CDR3 length: 16
CDR3 DNA: TGTGCCAGCAGCCCCCGGGGGGCTAGCGGGAGAAGGAACACCGGGGAGCTGTTTTTT; CDR3 protein: CASSPRGASGRRNTGELFF; J gene: TRBJ2-2; D gene: TRBD2; clone size: .; V gene: TRBV7-2; CDR3 length: 19
CDR3 DNA: TGTGCCAGCAGCGTAGCCGGGAGCGCCCACAATGAGCAGTTCTTC; CDR3 protein: CASSVAGSAHNEQFF; J gene: TRBJ2-1; D gene: .; clone size: .; V gene: TRBV9; CDR3 length: 15
CDR3 DNA: TGTGCCAGCAGCCCTTACCGGACTAGCGGGGCCGAGCAGTACTTC; CDR3 protein: CASSPYRTSGAEQYF; J gene: TRBJ2-7; D gene: TRBD2; clone size: .; V gene: TRBV14; CDR3 length: 15
CDR3 DNA: TGTGCCAGCAGCTCCTACGAAGGGGCAGGGGATACGCAGTATTTT; CDR3 protein: CASSSYEGAGDTQYF; J gene: TRBJ2-3; D gene: .; clone size: .; V gene: TRBV7-6; CDR3 length: 15
CDR3 DNA: TGTGCCAGCAGCCCCAGGACCAAGGGTGAAGCTTTCTTT; CDR3 protein: CASSPRTKGEAFF; J gene: TRBJ1-1; D gene: .; clone size: .; V gene: TRBV9; CDR3 length: 13
CDR3 DNA: TGCAGCGCCTTAGACAGGGCGAATGAAAAACTGTTTTTT; CDR3 protein: CSALDRANEKLFF; J gene: TRBJ1-4; D gene: TRBD1; clone size: .; V gene: TRBV29-1; CDR3 length: 13
CDR3 DNA: TGCAGCGTGGCCGCTAGCGGGAGGGCCTCTGAGCAGTACTTC; CDR3 protein: CSVAASGRASEQYF; J gene: TRBJ2-7; D gene: TRBD2; clone size: .; V gene: TRBV29-1; CDR3 length: 14
CDR3 DNA: TGTGCCAGCAGTTATAGGAAGGCAGGGACGGACTATGGCTACACCTTC; CDR3 protein: CASSYRKAGTDYGYTF; J gene: TRBJ1-2; D gene: .; clone size: .; V gene: TRBV6-6; CDR3 length: 16
CDR3 DNA: TGCAGCGTTGGCGGGCAGGGGGCAACAGATACGCAGTATTTT; CDR3 protein: CSVGGQGATDTQYF; J gene: TRBJ2-3; D gene: TRBD1; clone size: once; V gene: TRBV29-1; CDR3 length: 14
CDR3 DNA: TGTGCCAGTAGTATACCCTCGGGACTACGATCTGAAAAACTGTTTTTT; CDR3 protein: CASSIPSGLRSEKLFF; J gene: TRBJ1-4; D gene: .; clone size: once; V gene: TRBV19; CDR3 length: 16
CDR3 DNA: TGTGCCAGCACCTTGGACAGGGGGCAGTACACTGAAGCTTTCTTT; CDR3 protein: CASTLDRGQYTEAFF; J gene: TRBJ1-1; D gene: TRBD1; clone size: .; V gene: TRBV5-6; CDR3 length: 15
CDR3 DNA: TGCGCCAGCAGCCAAGCAGGGGGCGCGAACACCGGGGAGCTGTTTTTT; CDR3 protein: CASSQAGGANTGELFF; J gene: TRBJ2-2; D gene: TRBD1; clone size: .; V gene: TRBV4-3; CDR3 length: 16
CDR3 DNA: TGTGCCAGCAGCGTAGAGAAGGGCTCAGATACGCAGTATTTT; CDR3 protein: CASSVEKGSDTQYF; J gene: TRBJ2-3; D gene: .; clone size: .; V gene: TRBV9; CDR3 length: 14
CDR3 DNA: TGTGCCAGCAAAGCAGGGGAGACCCAGTACTTC; CDR3 protein: CASKAGETQYF; J gene: TRBJ2-5; D gene: .; clone size: .; V gene: TRBV5-5; CDR3 length: 11
CDR3 DNA: TGCGCTAGCAGCCAAGATTCGGTCGGGAATTCACCCCTCCACTTT; CDR3 protein: CASSQDSVGNSPLHF; J gene: TRBJ1-6; D gene: .; clone size: .; V gene: TRBV4-3; CDR3 length: 15
CDR3 DNA: TGTGCCAGCAGTTTAGCGGGAGGCCCCTACGAGCAGTACTTC; CDR3 protein: CASSLAGGPYEQYF; J gene: TRBJ2-7; D gene: TRBD2; clone size: .; V gene: TRBV28; CDR3 length: 14
CDR3 DNA: TGCGCCAGCAGCTTGGGGACACAGGTGGGCAATCAGCCCCAGCATTTT; CDR3 protein: CASSLGTQVGNQPQHF; J gene: TRBJ1-5; D gene: .; clone size: .; V gene: TRBV5-1; CDR3 length: 16
CDR3 DNA: TGCGCCAGCAGCGCAGACAGGGCGCGGAACACCGGGGAGCTGTTTTTT; CDR3 protein: CASSADRARNTGELFF; J gene: TRBJ2-2; D gene: TRBD1; clone size: .; V gene: TRBV5-1; CDR3 length: 16
CDR3 DNA: TGTGCCAGCAGCTTCCATCGGGACAACTTTTACAATGAGCAGTTCTTC; CDR3 protein: CASSFHRDNFYNEQFF; J gene: TRBJ2-1; D gene: .; clone size: .; V gene: TRBV5-4; CDR3 length: 16
CDR3 DNA: TGTGCCAGCAGCCGGGGACTAGCGGGAGGGTCGACGAACACCGGGGAGCTGTTTTTT; CDR3 protein: CASSRGLAGGSTNTGELFF; J gene: TRBJ2-2; D gene: TRBD2; clone size: once; V gene: TRBV2; CDR3 length: 19
CDR3 DNA: TGTGCCAGCAGTTTATCCCTCGGACAGAGCTCTGGAAACACCATATATTTT; CDR3 protein: CASSLSLGQSSGNTIYF; J gene: TRBJ1-3; D gene: .; clone size: .; V gene: TRBV28; CDR3 length: 17
CDR3 DNA: TGTGCCAGCAGTACACCGGGACTCACAGAGCAGTTCTTC; CDR3 protein: CASSTPGLTEQFF; J gene: TRBJ2-1; D gene: .; clone size: few; V gene: TRBV25-1; CDR3 length: 13
CDR3 DNA: TGTGCCAGCAGTTCCGGGACGGTGTATAATTCACCCCTCCACTTT; CDR3 protein: CASSSGTVYNSPLHF; J gene: TRBJ1-6; D gene: .; clone size: .; V gene: TRBV6-5; CDR3 length: 15
CDR3 DNA: TGTGCCAGCAGTAAAACCGGGACAGGGGAATCACCCCTCCACTTT; CDR3 protein: CASSKTGTGESPLHF; J gene: TRBJ1-6; D gene: TRBD1; clone size: .; V gene: TRBV6-5; CDR3 length: 15
CDR3 DNA: TGCAGCGTTGAGGGACCGACCTATGGCTACACCTTC; CDR3 protein: CSVEGPTYGYTF; J gene: TRBJ1-2; D gene: .; clone size: .; V gene: TRBV29-1; CDR3 length: 12
CDR3 DNA: TGTGCCAGCAGCTTAGCCTCCGGGACAGGGAGAGTGGCTTTCTTT; CDR3 protein: CASSLASGTGRVAFF; J gene: TRBJ1-1; D gene: TRBD1; clone size: .; V gene: TRBV5-4; CDR3 length: 15
CDR3 DNA: TGCAGCGTTGTCTCGGTGGGGAAATACGAGCAGTACTTC; CDR3 protein: CSVVSVGKYEQYF; J gene: TRBJ2-7; D gene: .; clone size: .; V gene: TRBV29-1; CDR3 length: 13
CDR3 DNA: TGCGCCAGCAGCCCCAAGAGGGGAGCGAACACTGAAGCTTTCTTT; CDR3 protein: CASSPKRGANTEAFF; J gene: TRBJ1-1; D gene: .; clone size: .; V gene: TRBV5-1; CDR3 length: 15